These 29 T cell receptor beta chains were all obtained from the same sample, sequenced in a study of blood T cells in healthy people across ages (dated by TCRdb to the mid-2010s). The library was generated by 5' RACE. Sequencing instrument: Illumina HiSeq 2500. A second about 7 to 12 cycle PCR used a sample-barcoded 5' primer and a J-beta primer mix. TCRdb cleaned the public reads at Q25 with fastp, built clones with MiXCR and kept in-frame beta chains. CDR3 protein duplicates are merged, each entry listing the most common genes and DNA. Within this sample are over 550,000 distinct CDR3 sequences, with about 28% of them counted one time only. Around 14% of the sample is held by the ten biggest clonotypes. Input material: blood. These receptor sequences come from a woman older than 75 in good health.

Comment on this clonotype: This sequence may be a read error, since a much larger clone differs from it by one base. The chain is built from TRBV9 and TRBJ1-2; D perhaps matches TRBD1 (5 bases). Germline V gene data show CDR1 as SGDLS and CDR2 as YYNGEE. V dropped 4 bases and J dropped 4 bases, with 17 bases sitting between them. The CDR3 loop spans 15 amino acids. The CDR3 coding sequence is TGTGCCAGCAGCATAGGAGCAGGGCCGGTCTATGGCTACACCTTC. This translates into CASSIGAGPVYGYTF.

The CDR3, as DNA: TGTGCCAGCAGCTTAAGTTTGAGGGTTGGCTACACCTTC. This codes for CASSLSLRVGYTF. The chain has TRBV7-2 and TRBJ1-2; D unresolved. Germline V CDR1 and CDR2: SGHTA, FQGNSA. This CDR3 comprises 13 residues. The ends were cut back, 2 bases at V and 7 bases at J, with 11 bases in the middle.

Turning to this clonotype: A much larger clone differs by one base, so this may be a read error. The CDR3 DNA sequence: TGCGCCAGCAGTTCAGCGGGGGGGCCTCTCGATGAGCAGTACTTC. Translating it yields CASSSAGGPLDEQYF. This chain connects TRBV5-1 to TRBJ2-7; 10 bases are a match to TRBD2. CDR3 length equals 15 residues. Per germline, CDR1 SGHRS and CDR2 YFSETQ. The V gene end was trimmed by 5 bases and the J gene end by 7 bases; junction bases not matched to a gene: 12.

This clonotype has just a few counts. The chain recombines TRBV3-1 with TRBJ1-1; D remains unclear. Germline CDR1 LGHDT, CDR2 YNNKEL (reference sequence). V lost 2 bases, J lost 1 base, and 2 bases lay in between. This CDR3 comprises 12 residues. The CDR3 bases are TGTGCCAGCAGCCAACGGAACACTGAAGCTTTCTTT. This gives the protein CASSQRNTEAFF.

This clonotype was observed a handful of times. CDR3 DNA: TGTGCCAGCAGCCCCAGCCAGTGGGCTATTGAAGCTTTCTTT. Translated, it gives CASSPSQWAIEAFF. The gene calls are TRBV21-1 and TRBJ1-1; TRBD1 reflects the table's D call only, with no check against the DNA. TRBV21-1 is classified as a pseudogene. CDR3 size: 14 residues.

A few counts support this clonotype. This rearrangement joins TRBV11-2 to TRBJ2-2; unclear D gene. V was clipped by 2 bases and J by 0 bases, with 4 bases between them. This CDR3 contains 14 residues. Per the germline V gene, CDR1 is SGHAT and CDR2 is FQNNGV. The CDR3 coding sequence is TGTGCCAGCAGCTTACCATCGAACACCGGGGAGCTGTTTTTT. As protein: CASSLPSNTGELFF.

The sample holds a few counts of this clonotype. This chain uses TRBV12-3 or TRBV12-4 with TRBJ2-7; D possibly corresponds to TRBD1 (5 bases). The germline V and J ends were trimmed by 3 bases and 2 bases, with 11 bases remaining between them. This CDR3 has 14 residues. The CDR3 here is CASSLGRAPYEQYF. The CDR3, as DNA: TGTGCCAGCAGTTTGGGCAGGGCCCCCTACGAGCAGTACTTC.

The chain carries TRBV19 and TRBJ2-1, with TRBD1 matching 7 bases. Trimming at V came to 3 bases and at J to 6 bases, leaving 2 bases not matched to a gene. Per germline, CDR1 LNHDA and CDR2 SQIVND (reference sequence). CDR3 length equals 13 residues. For the CDR3, the DNA is TGTGCCAGTAGTATTGGGACAGTCAATGAGCAGTTCTTC. The encoded protein is CASSIGTVNEQFF.

V is TRBV20-1 and J is TRBJ1-4; 7 bases match TRBD1. CDR3 size: 12 residues. V shed 5 bases, J shed 7 bases, and the junction held 4 bases outside the gene matches. Germline V gene sequence: CDR1 DFQATT, CDR2 SNEGSKA (reference sequence). In DNA, the CDR3 is TGCAGTGCTGGAGCAGGGGGTGAAAAACTGTTTTTT. As protein: CSAGAGGEKLFF.

As concerns this clonotype: This clone may be a read error of a much larger clone one base away. The gene calls are TRBV15 and TRBJ1-5; 8 bases map to TRBD1. This CDR3 contains 17 residues. From germline, CDR1 is LNHNV and CDR2 YYDKDF (reference sequence). The CDR3 spells CATSGVWGGTGNQPRHF. The CDR3 region has the DNA TGTGCCACCAGCGGTGTTTGGGGGGGGACAGGAAATCAGCCCCGGCATTTT.

In its sample, this clonotype was seen many times. The chain uses TRBV20-1 and TRBJ2-7; 7 positions agree with TRBD1. Germline assignment: CDR1 DFQATT and CDR2 SNEGSKA (reference sequence). The CDR3 runs 13 residues. The J segment lost 3 bases and the V segment lost 5 bases, leaving 7 bases of the junction unmatched. CDR3 nucleotide sequence: TGCAGTGCTCTAGGGCAGGGGGTCTACGAGCAGTACTTC. Translating gives CSALGQGVYEQYF.

The sample holds many counts of this clonotype. The chain joins TRBV10-3 to TRBJ1-5; D call uncertain. This CDR3 region has 12 residues. V was trimmed by 7 bases and J by 8 bases, leaving 12 bases between them. Germline loops: CDR1 ENHRY, CDR2 SYGVKD. The CDR3 reads CAITDGSEPQHF. The CDR3 DNA sequence: TGTGCCATCACCGACGGCTCTGAGCCCCAGCATTTT.

This clonotype was seen many times. A read error may explain this, as a much larger clone is one base away. This chain uses TRBV3-1 with TRBJ2-5; 8 positions match TRBD1. Germline V gives CDR1 LGHDT, CDR2 YNNKEL (reference sequence). The V and J ends lost 3 bases and 11 bases, in that order; junction bases with no gene match: 11. The CDR3 spans 14 residues. CDR3 sequence: CASSQDRVYNEQYF. CDR3 DNA sequence: TGTGCCAGCAGCCAGGACAGGGTATACAATGAGCAGTACTTC.

The J gene is TRBJ1-5, the V gene TRBV20-1; D is undetermined. The CDR3 has 14 amino acids. V dropped 6 bases and J dropped 2 bases, with 14 bases sitting between them. CDR1 and CDR2 from the germline V gene are DFQATT and SNEGSKA (reference sequence). The CDR3 DNA reads as TGCAGTGCCAAAGTCCATAGGGGCAATCAGCCCCAGCATTTT. Translated: CSAKVHRGNQPQHF.

The chain uses TRBV7-3 and TRBJ2-5; TRBD2 aligns across 8 bases. V gave up 5 bases and J gave up 11 bases; unmatched junction bases: 16. Germline-derived CDR1 and CDR2 are SGHTA and FQGTGA. This CDR3 has 15 amino acids. The CDR3 nucleotides are TGTGCCAGCAGCCCCCTCGGGGGGGCCAGCGATGAGCAGTACTTC. Translated, it gives CASSPLGGASDEQYF. The full variable domain, in which reference TRBV7-3 and TRBJ2-5 provide the parts outside the CDR3, is GAGVSQTPSNKVTEKGKYVELRCDPISGHTALYWYRQSLGQGPEFLIYFQGTGAADDSGLPNDRFFAVRPEGSVSTLKIQRTERGDSAVYLCASSPLGGASDEQYFGPGTRLLVL.

Many counts were recorded for this clonotype. The V call is TRBV12-3 or TRBV12-4, the J call TRBJ2-7; 12 bases align to TRBD2. This CDR3 region has 16 residues. Trimming at V came to 3 bases and at J to 2 bases, leaving 5 bases not matched to a gene. CDR3 loop: CASSFSGLAGPYEQYF. The CDR3 region has the DNA TGTGCCAGCAGTTTCTCCGGACTAGCGGGGCCCTACGAGCAGTACTTC.

This clonotype was seen repeatedly, ten times or more. V is TRBV4-1 and J is TRBJ2-5; unclear D gene. The CDR3 totals 13 residues. Per the germline V gene, CDR1 is MGHRA and CDR2 is YSYEKL. Trimming removed 3 bases at V and 6 bases at J, with 11 bases between. Here the CDR3 DNA reads TGCGCCAGCAGCCAGGGTAGTGTCCAGACCCAGTACTTC. Translated, it gives CASSQGSVQTQYF.

This clonotype came up many times. The rearrangement joins TRBV15 to TRBJ2-5; 9 positions agree with TRBD1. The germline V gene encodes CDR1 LNHNV and CDR2 YYDKDF (reference sequence). Unmatched junction bases numbered 2, after V lost 0 bases and J lost 3 bases. The CDR3 has 15 amino acids. The CDR3 region has the DNA TGTGCCACCAGCAGAGATGGGGACAGGGAAGAGACCCAGTACTTC. Protein: CATSRDGDREETQYF.

In its sample, this clonotype was seen a few times. The V call is TRBV12-3 or TRBV12-4, the J call TRBJ1-6; D gene uncertain. CDR3 length equals 15 residues. Trimming left V 5 bases short and J 0 bases short, with 8 bases between. The CDR3 loop is CASSRTFSYNSPLHF. CDR3 nucleotides: TGTGCCAGCAGTCGGACTTTCTCCTATAATTCACCCCTCCACTTT.

With respect to this clonotype: A single base separates this from a much larger clone, so it may be a read error. V and J are TRBV9 and TRBJ2-5; 12 bases match TRBD2. Germline CDR1 reads SGDLS; CDR2 reads YYNGEE. The CDR3 is 16 amino acids. CDR3 coding DNA: TGTGCCAGCTCGCTTGGGACTAGCGGGCCACAAGAGGCCCAGTACTTC. Encoded protein: CASSLGTSGPQEAQYF. The full variable domain, in which reference TRBV9 and TRBJ2-5 provide the parts outside the CDR3, is DSGVTQTPKHLITATGQRVTLRCSPRSGDLSVYWYQQSLDQGLQFLIQYYNGEERAKGNILERFSAQQFPDLHSELNLSSLELGDSALYFCASSLGTSGPQEAQYFGPGTRLLVL.

This clonotype was seen many times. The chain recombines TRBV9 with TRBJ1-2; D unresolved. The CDR3 consists of 14 residues. Germline V lookup: CDR1 SGDLS, CDR2 YYNGEE. Between the trimmed V and J ends, which lost 4 bases and 4 bases, there was a span of 14 bases. The CDR3 here is CASSKSGGTYGYTF. The CDR3 region has the DNA TGTGCCAGCAGCAAGTCCGGAGGTACCTATGGCTACACCTTC.

Regarding this clonotype: Being one base from a much bigger clone, this may be a read error. The rearrangement joins TRBV6-4 to TRBJ2-3; maybe TRBD1 (5 bases). Germline CDR1 is MRHNA and CDR2 is SNTAGT. The CDR3 is 17 residues long. CDR3 sequence: CASSAIGVRGDTDAQYF. The CDR3 nucleotides are TGTGCCAGCAGTGCCATAGGGGTTAGAGGAGACACAGATGCGCAGTATTTT.

To note about this clonotype: A junction boundary mismatches the germline segment, possibly from a read error. The chain recombines TRBV5-6 with TRBJ2-3, with a possible D match to TRBD1 (5 bases). From germline, CDR1 is SGHDT and CDR2 YYEEEE. The CDR3 is 13 amino acids. This chain's CDR3 is CATSRSTDGTQYF. CDR3 bases: TGTGCCACCAGCAGGTCGACAGACGGTACGCAGTATTTT.

Points on this clonotype: A single base separates this from a much larger clone, so it may be a read error. The J gene is TRBJ2-1, the V gene TRBV20-1; maybe TRBD2 (6 bases). CDR1 is DFQATT and CDR2 is SNEGSKA in the germline V gene (reference sequence). The CDR3 has 15 residues. V lost 0 bases and J 9 bases, leaving 18 bases between the germline ends. The CDR3 DNA sequence: TGCAGTGCTAGAGATCGGCGGGGCTACTTCAGTGAGCAGTTCTTC. Its protein product is CSARDRRGYFSEQFF.

There are many counts of this clonotype. V is TRBV29-1 and J is TRBJ2-5; 12 bases are a match to TRBD1. V dropped 1 base and J dropped 4; count of bases not matched to a gene: 4. The CDR3 contains 15 residues. Germline V gives CDR1 SQVTM, CDR2 ANQGSEA. CDR3 sequence: CSVEGRDRGRETQYF. CDR3 nucleotide sequence: TGCAGCGTTGAAGGCCGGGACAGGGGGCGAGAGACCCAGTACTTC.

The gene calls are TRBV20-1 and TRBJ1-5; D might be TRBD1 (5 bases). The CDR3 runs to 18 residues. Germline CDR1 and CDR2: DFQATT and SNEGSKA (reference sequence). Trimming took off 0 bases at V and 7 bases at J, with 25 bases between the two ends. This CDR3 reads CSARDEVGGGRDWQPQHF. Written as DNA, the CDR3 is TGCAGTGCTAGAGATGAGGTAGGAGGAGGCAGGGACTGGCAGCCCCAGCATTTT.

In its sample, this clonotype was seen many times. CDR3 region: CAISETGVPSYEQYF. The CDR3 DNA reads TGTGCCATCAGTGAGACAGGGGTTCCCTCCTACGAGCAGTACTTC. V is TRBV10-3 and J is TRBJ2-7; TRBD1 matches at 7 bases. This CDR3 has 15 amino acids. Trimming took 2 bases from V and 0 from J; bases not matched to a gene: 4. Germline lookup yields CDR1 ENHRY and CDR2 SYGVKD.

Ten or more counts support this clonotype. The V call is TRBV28, the J call TRBJ2-1; D possibly uses TRBD1 or TRBD2 (5 bases each). The germline gives CDR1 MDHEN, CDR2 SYDVKM. Trimming shortened V by 8 bases and J by 10 bases, and 12 bases separated the two germline ends. This CDR3 is 11 amino acids long. CDR3 in amino acids: CASERGGEQFF. CDR3 in DNA: TGTGCCAGCGAGAGGGGCGGCGAGCAGTTCTTC.

This clonotype was recorded many times. This chain connects TRBV28 to TRBJ2-7; 7 nucleotides agree with TRBD1. The V gene end was trimmed by 6 bases and the J gene end by 0 bases; junction bases not matched to a gene: 5. The V gene's germline CDR1 is MDHEN and CDR2 SYDVKM. This CDR3 spans 14 amino acids. The CDR3 spells CASRLTGPSYEQYF. CDR3 nucleotide sequence: TGTGCCAGCAGGTTGACAGGGCCCTCCTACGAGCAGTACTTC.